Listed here is a single T cell receptor beta chain. Its target is unknown. This record comes from a study of cytomegalovirus exposure and HLA in healthy donors. As for the study in general: An earlier analysis identified under 130 million unique TCR beta sequences in about 200 million T cells. General study points: Apparent HLA restriction characterized most CMV-associated TCR beta chains in a later analysis. Later analysis placed DRB1 highest and HLA-C lowest in TCR association rates, which differed by HLA locus. Presence/absence analysis assumed near-uniform sequencing depth across donors.

V was pared by 10 bases and J by 3 bases, with 5 bases of the junction left unmatched. The germline gives CDR1 ENHRY, CDR2 SYGVKD. The CDR3 has 13 amino acids. Primers: 60 Vbeta forward and 13 Jbeta reverse. Assay used: immunoSEQ multiplex PCR; TCRdb lists only in-frame clones, some missing. The sample carries tens of thousands of clones, approximately 80% recorded once. The rearrangement links TRBV10-3 to TRBJ1-1; 10 bases fit TRBD1. The clonotype was recovered from a man aged 18 to 29 in good health and CMV-seropositive. Sequenced material: PBMCs. CDR3 region: CATGTGADTEAFF. The CDR3 nucleotides read TGTGCCACCGGGACAGGGGCGGACACTGAAGCTTTCTTT.